Each of the 18 T cell receptor beta chains below was sequenced from the same sample in a study of PD-L1 blockade in urothelial cancer. Method: immunoSEQ multiplex PCR; TCRdb's copy keeps in-frame clones and lacks some. Of about 57,000 clones in the sample, 80% to 90% were seen once. Documented time point: pretreatment peripheral blood. The specimen comprised PBMCs, sampled around atezolizumab (anti-PD-L1) treatment. These receptors were collected from a man aged 65 to 79 with urothelial cancer.

The gene calls are TRBV19 and TRBJ1-5; D perhaps matches TRBD1 (6 bases). The CDR3 sequence is 17 residues long. V was shortened by 7 bases and J by 3 bases, with 22 bases between the two germline ends. Per germline, CDR1 LNHDA and CDR2 SQIVND (reference sequence). The CDR3 bases are TGTGCCAGTATGACAGGTGCCGAGTCAAGTACCAATCAGCCCCAGCATTTT. Translation: CASMTGAESSTNQPQHF. The variable domain in full, with the rest retrieved from reference TRBV19 and TRBJ1-5, is DGGITQSPKYLFRKEGQNVTLSCEQNLNHDAMYWYRQDPGQGLRLIYYSQIVNDFQKGDIAEGYSVSREKKESFPLTVTSAQKNPTAFYLCASMTGAESSTNQPQHFGDGTRLSIL.

In its sample, this clone was seen a few times. The V call is TRBV14, the J call TRBJ2-7, with D possibly matching TRBD1 (6 bases). The CDR3 consists of 17 residues. V lost 3 bases to trimming and J lost 2 bases, with 20 bases between them. Germline V gene sequence: CDR1 SGHDN, CDR2 FVKESK. In DNA form, the CDR3 reads TGTGCCAGCAGCCACGCCTCTCAAAGGACAGCCGCCTACGAGCAGTACTTC. Amino acids: CASSHASQRTAAYEQYF.

V is TRBV5-8 and J is TRBJ2-5; D is possibly TRBD2 (6 bases). CDR1 SGHTS and CDR2 YDEGEE come from the germline V gene. V was pared by 0 bases and J by 5 bases, with 14 bases between. The CDR3 loop spans 15 amino acids. The CDR3 DNA reads TGTGCCAGCAGCTTGGCGGGATTTGGAGGGGAGACCCAGTACTTC. Residues: CASSLAGFGGETQYF.

Notes on this clone: The junction and the germline gene differ at one end; a read error may be behind it. J is TRBJ1-4 and V is TRBV2; 7 bases match TRBD1. Germline loops: CDR1 SNHLY, CDR2 FYNNEI. The CDR3 totals 12 residues. The DNA for the CDR3 is TGTGCCAGCAGTGACCTGACAGGGAGACAACTTTTT. Translation: CASSDLTGRQLF.

The chain has TRBV4-1 and TRBJ2-5; 11 bases are a match to TRBD2. V was clipped by 1 base and J by 3 bases; unmatched bases: 1. From germline, CDR1 is MGHRA and CDR2 YSYEKL. This CDR3 has 15 residues. The CDR3 is CASSQVLAGEETQYF. DNA for the CDR3: TGCGCCAGCAGCCAAGTACTAGCGGGAGAAGAGACCCAGTACTTC.

This clone has a single count. This rearrangement joins TRBV7-2 to TRBJ2-7, with D perhaps TRBD2 (8 bases). The germline CDR1 and CDR2 sequences are SGHTA and FQGNSA. The CDR3 sequence is 15 residues long. Between the trimmed V and J ends, which lost 5 bases and 3 bases, there was a span of 17 bases. DNA for the CDR3: TGTGCCAGCAGCCCCGGGGGGGCAGGGGGCTACGAGCAGTACTTC. This codes for CASSPGGAGGYEQYF. The full variable domain, completed using reference TRBV7-2 and TRBJ2-7, is GAGVSQSPSNKVTEKGKDVELRCDPISGHTALYWYRQSLGQGLEFLIYFQGNSAPDKSGLPSDRFSAERTGGSVSTLTIQRTQQEDSAVYLCASSPGGAGGYEQYFGPGTRLTVT.

This chain joins TRBV5-1 and TRBJ2-1; D is perhaps TRBD2 (5 bases). Germline V gene sequence: CDR1 SGHRS, CDR2 YFSETQ. The length of the CDR3 is 15 residues. Trimming cost V 0 bases and J 0 bases, with 7 bases left between them. The CDR3 protein is CASSLDGDSYNEQFF. In DNA, the CDR3 is TGCGCCAGCAGCTTGGACGGGGACTCCTACAATGAGCAGTTCTTC.

The rearrangement links TRBV6-5 to TRBJ1-1, with a weak D call TRBD1 (5 bases). CDR1 is MNHEY and CDR2 is SVGAGI in the germline V gene. The CDR3 has 14 residues. Between the trimmed V and J ends, which lost 4 bases and 8 bases, there was a span of 17 bases. The CDR3 sequence is CASSFGRAGVEAFF. The CDR3 DNA sequence: TGTGCCAGCAGTTTCGGCAGGGCGGGGGTGGAAGCTTTCTTT.

The CDR3 loop reads CAWNQGAGQPQHF. The CDR3 DNA reads as TGTGCCTGGAATCAGGGGGCCGGCCAGCCCCAGCATTTT. The V call is TRBV30, the J call TRBJ1-5; TRBD1 matches at 8 bases. The germline gives CDR1 GTSNPN, CDR2 SVGIG (reference sequence). Germline trimming cut 4 bases from V and 7 bases from J; bases unmatched to any gene: 6. The CDR3 is 13 residues long.

V usage is TRBV9 and J usage is TRBJ2-7; D possibly corresponds to TRBD2 (6 bases). Germline V gene sequence: CDR1 SGDLS, CDR2 YYNGEE. The CDR3 is 16 residues long. Trimming pared 4 bases from V and 0 bases from J, leaving 17 bases between. The CDR3: CASSPEGDLSSYEQYF. The CDR3 nucleotides are TGTGCCAGCAGCCCGGAGGGAGACCTTTCCTCCTACGAGCAGTACTTC.

The J gene is TRBJ1-4, the V gene TRBV2; D call uncertain. The CDR3 is 13 residues long. Germline CDR1 SNHLY, CDR2 FYNNEI. V lost 8 bases, J lost 4 bases, and 11 bases lay in between. The CDR3 sequence: CASGGLVNEKLFF. The CDR3 region has the DNA TGTGCCAGCGGAGGGCTCGTTAATGAAAAACTGTTTTTT. Combining the CDR3 with reference TRBV2 and TRBJ1-4 gives the whole variable domain EPEVTQTPSHQVTQMGQEVILRCVPISNHLYFYWYRQILGQKVEFLVSFYNNEISEKSEIFDDQFSVERPDGSNFTLKIRSTKLEDSAMYFCASGGLVNEKLFFGSGTQLSVL.

The J gene is TRBJ2-5, the V gene TRBV4-1; possible D gene TRBD1, 5 bases. This CDR3 spans 14 amino acids. Trimming took 2 bases from V and 0 from J, leaving 7 bases between them. The germline V gene has CDR1 MGHRA and CDR2 YSYEKL. The CDR3 is CASSQQGDQETQYF. DNA of the CDR3: TGCGCCAGCAGCCAACAGGGCGACCAAGAGACCCAGTACTTC.

The rearrangement joins TRBV18 to TRBJ2-3, with a possible D match to TRBD1 (5 bases). CDR3 size: 13 residues. Trimming pared 6 bases from V and 7 bases from J, leaving 14 bases between. Germline values: CDR1 KGHSH, CDR2 LQKENI. CDR3 nucleotides: TGTGCCAGCTCCCAAACAGGTGCAAATACGCAGTATTTT. Translating it yields CASSQTGANTQYF. The full variable domain, rest sourced from reference TRBV18 and TRBJ2-3, is NAGVMQNPRHLVRRRGQEARLRCSPMKGHSHVYWYRQLPEEGLKFMVYLQKENIIDESGMPKERFSAEFPKEGPSILRIQQVVRGDSAAYFCASSQTGANTQYFGPGTRLTVL.

The chain recombines TRBV5-1 with TRBJ2-5; a weak D match, TRBD2 (6 bases). The CDR3 has 15 residues. Trimming cost V 1 base and J 1 base, with 11 bases left between them. CDR1 is SGHRS, CDR2 YFSETQ, per germline. As DNA, the CDR3 is TGCGCCAGCAGCTTGTTGGAGGGGAGCCAAGAGACCCAGTACTTC. The encoded protein is CASSLLEGSQETQYF. The full variable domain, with the rest looked up from reference TRBV5-1 and TRBJ2-5, is KAGVTQTPRYLIKTRGQQVTLSCSPISGHRSVSWYQQTPGQGLQFLFEYFSETQRNKGNFPGRFSGRQFSNSRSEMNVSTLELGDSALYLCASSLLEGSQETQYFGPGTRLLVL.

V gene TRBV5-1 combines with J gene TRBJ2-2, with D tentatively TRBD2 (7 bases). The V and J ends lost 5 bases and 3 bases respectively, with 14 bases between them. Germline lookup yields CDR1 SGHRS and CDR2 YFSETQ. CDR3 length equals 15 residues. The CDR3 loop reads CASRFGGRDTGELFF. CDR3 sequence (DNA): TGCGCCAGCAGGTTCGGGGGGCGAGACACCGGGGAGCTGTTTTTT.

CDR3 coding DNA: TGTGCCATCAGGGGACAGGGAATAGGTGGAAACACCATATATTTT. This gives the protein CAIRGQGIGGNTIYF. The chain couples TRBV10-3 to TRBJ1-3; 9 bases match TRBD1. The V gene's germline CDR1 is ENHRY and CDR2 SYGVKD. Trimming cost V 6 bases and J 3 bases; bases outside gene matches: 6. CDR3 size: 15 residues.

The V call is TRBV6-1, the J call TRBJ1-2; no firm D call. The CDR3 has 16 residues. Trimming took off 6 bases at V and 0 bases at J, with 17 bases between the two ends. From germline, CDR1 is MNHNS and CDR2 SASEGT. The CDR3 is CASSETPSAANYGYTF. CDR3 nucleotide sequence: TGTGCCAGCAGCGAAACCCCATCTGCGGCTAACTATGGCTACACCTTC.

In nucleotides, the CDR3 is TGTGCCAGCAGTGAATCGGGAGAGACCCAGTACTTC. It codes for CASSESGETQYF. The chain is built from TRBV6-1 and TRBJ2-5, with D uncertain. The germline V gene has CDR1 MNHNS and CDR2 SASEGT. Trimming stripped 2 bases from V and 4 bases from J, with 5 bases between. The CDR3 is 12 amino acids.